This passage covers 4 T cell receptor beta chains from one sample sequenced in a study of T cells after yellow fever vaccination. TCRdb reprocessed the 5' RACE reads with MiXCR, giving one entry per CDR3 protein. Among around 350,000 distinct CDR3 sequences listed, 6.2% were seen once. The sample consisted of PBMCs, taken 5 days after the yellow fever booster vaccination. These receptors originate from a man aged 25 to 45 who received the YFV17D yellow fever vaccine.

In this sample, this clonotype turned up many times. The gene calls are TRBV20-1 and TRBJ2-5; perhaps D is TRBD1 or TRBD2 (5 bases each). The CDR3 runs to 12 residues. V gave up 6 bases and J gave up 3 bases, with 11 bases separating them. CDR1 is DFQATT and CDR2 is SNEGSKA in the germline V gene (reference sequence). The CDR3: CSAQGRKETQYF. The CDR3 DNA reads TGCAGTGCCCAGGGACGGAAAGAGACCCAGTACTTC.

This clonotype was counted only a few times. The J gene is TRBJ2-1, the V gene TRBV5-1, with 10 bases fitting TRBD2. The CDR3 is 15 residues long. CDR1 SGHRS and CDR2 YFSETQ come from the germline V gene. The trim removed 4 bases at V and 5 bases at J, leaving 6 bases unmatched. The CDR3 loop is CASSVGGTSDNEQFF. CDR3 nucleotide sequence: TGCGCCAGCAGCGTGGGGGGGACTAGCGACAATGAGCAGTTCTTC.

The chain carries TRBV20-1 and TRBJ2-5; D unclear. Trimming cost V 0 bases and J 0 bases, with 8 bases left between them. From germline, CDR1 is DFQATT and CDR2 SNEGSKA (reference sequence). CDR3 size: 14 residues. The CDR3 region is CSARDSGNQETQYF. The CDR3 region has the DNA TGCAGTGCTAGAGATTCGGGTAACCAAGAGACCCAGTACTTC.

This chain joins TRBV20-1 and TRBJ2-1; the match to TRBD2 covers 9 bases. V trimming: 2 bases; J trimming: 1 base; junction bases outside the gene matches: 6. In germline, CDR1 is DFQATT, CDR2 SNEGSKA (reference sequence). The CDR3 length is 16 residues. The CDR3, as DNA: TGCAGTGCTAGACGGGCGGGAGGGCCGTCCTACAATGAGCAGTTCTTC. This codes for CSARRAGGPSYNEQFF.